What follows are 30 T cell receptor beta chains derived from one specimen sequenced in a study of response to subunit inactivated influenza vaccine. TCRdb recomputed calls from the RT-PCR reads with MiXCR, one row per CDR3 protein. The sample yields 710,000 or so distinct CDR3 sequences, 15% to 18% seen once. The starting material was PBMCs from blood, obtained less than 13 days after vaccination. These receptors all stem from a man in his fifties or sixties who received an inactivated influenza vaccine.

The V and J genes are TRBV6-4 and TRBJ2-7; TRBD2 might be the D (6 bases). Trimming took off 11 bases at V and 2 bases at J, with 16 bases between the two ends. CDR1 and CDR2 from the germline V gene are MRHNA and SNTAGT. The CDR3 is made up of 13 amino acids. CDR3 region: CAAGLLQTYEQYF. The CDR3 coding sequence is TGTGCCGCAGGACTACTACAAACCTACGAGCAGTACTTC.

The chain combines TRBV20-1 with TRBJ2-1; TRBD2 matches at 8 bases. CDR1 DFQATT and CDR2 SNEGSKA come from the germline V gene (reference sequence). CDR3 size: 13 residues. After removal of 8 bases from V and 3 bases from J, the junction contained 6 bases not matched to a gene. Here the CDR3 DNA reads TGCAGTACAGACGGGAGGGACTACAATGAGCAGTTCTTC. Protein: CSTDGRDYNEQFF.

The genes are TRBV4-1 and TRBJ1-6, with 8 bases fitting TRBD1. Unmatched junction bases numbered 9, after V lost 1 base and J lost 7 bases. CDR3 size: 17 residues. Germline-derived CDR1 and CDR2 are MGHRA and YSYEKL. CDR3 in DNA: TGCGCCAGCAGCCAAGCCCTTCGGGACAGGTCGAATTCACCCCTCCACTTT. It encodes CASSQALRDRSNSPLHF.

The rearrangement uses TRBV6-1 and TRBJ2-7; 11 nucleotides line up with TRBD2. CDR1 and CDR2 from the germline V gene are MNHNS and SASEGT. This CDR3 has 13 residues. V was pared by 6 bases and J by 6 bases, with 4 bases of the junction left unmatched. The CDR3 is CASRPLAGAEQYF. The DNA for the CDR3 is TGTGCCAGCAGACCACTAGCGGGAGCCGAGCAGTACTTC.

This clonotype came up a few times. This rearrangement joins TRBV7-2 to TRBJ1-1; D is undetermined. The CDR3 totals 13 residues. Germline assignment: CDR1 SGHTA and CDR2 FQGNSA. V lost 1 base and J lost 3, with 6 bases in between. The CDR3 loop reads CASSLVAHTEAFF. The DNA for the CDR3 is TGTGCCAGCAGCTTAGTTGCACACACTGAAGCTTTCTTT. Using reference TRBV7-2 and TRBJ1-1 for the parts outside the CDR3, the full variable domain is GAGVSQSPSNKVTEKGKDVELRCDPISGHTALYWYRQSLGQGLEFLIYFQGNSAPDKSGLPSDRFSAERTGGSVSTLTIQRTQQEDSAVYLCASSLVAHTEAFFGQGTRLTVV.

This clonotype was observed a few times. This chain connects TRBV12-3 or TRBV12-4 to TRBJ1-5; D not resolved. CDR3 length equals 13 residues. V gave up 3 bases and J gave up 4 bases, with 7 bases separating them. The CDR3 nucleotides read TGTGCCAGCAGTTTCACGGAAAATCAGCCCCAGCATTTT. Protein product: CASSFTENQPQHF.

The chain combines TRBV12-3 or TRBV12-4 with TRBJ2-7, with TRBD1 identical over 7 bases. This CDR3 comprises 17 residues. The ends lost 5 bases at V and 1 base at J; junction bases unmatched: 14. CDR3 nucleotides: TGTGCCAGCAGTACGGCGGGTATGAGACAGGGATCCTACGAGCAGTACTTC. As protein: CASSTAGMRQGSYEQYF.

The genes are TRBV4-1 and TRBJ1-1, with TRBD1 as a possible D gene (5 bases). V gave up 1 base and J gave up 5 bases, with 11 bases separating them. This CDR3 is 14 amino acids long. CDR1 is MGHRA, CDR2 YSYEKL, per germline. CDR3 protein: CASSQVVRGTEAFF. CDR3 coding DNA: TGCGCCAGCAGCCAAGTGGTAAGGGGTACTGAAGCTTTCTTT.

There are many counts of this clonotype. J is TRBJ2-2 and V is TRBV9; D remains ambiguous. V was cut by 0 bases and J by 2 bases, with 5 bases left in between. In germline, CDR1 is SGDLS, CDR2 YYNGEE. This CDR3 is 14 amino acids long. The CDR3 DNA reads as TGTGCCAGCAGCGTAGATGTTAACACCGGGGAGCTGTTTTTT. Its translation is CASSVDVNTGELFF.

This clonotype was detected a few times. V and J are TRBV12-3 or TRBV12-4 and TRBJ2-3; 9 bases map to TRBD1. The CDR3 runs 17 residues. V shed 6 bases, J shed 2 bases, and the junction held 12 bases outside the gene matches. For the CDR3, the DNA is TGTGCCAGCAGCCGAACCGGACAGGGGTACCTCACAGATACGCAGTATTTT. This codes for CASSRTGQGYLTDTQYF.

This chain joins TRBV5-1 and TRBJ2-3; D not resolved. CDR3 length: 16 amino acids. Trimming removed 0 bases at V and 2 bases at J, with 13 bases between. CDR1 and CDR2 from the germline V gene are SGHRS and YFSETQ. CDR3: CASSLASADLTDTQYF. CDR3 nucleotide sequence: TGCGCCAGCAGCTTGGCCTCTGCCGATCTCACAGATACGCAGTATTTT. The complete variable domain, with remaining parts taken from reference TRBV5-1 and TRBJ2-3, reads KAGVTQTPRYLIKTRGQQVTLSCSPISGHRSVSWYQQTPGQGLQFLFEYFSETQRNKGNFPGRFSGRQFSNSRSEMNVSTLELGDSALYLCASSLASADLTDTQYFGPGTRLTVL.

This clonotype was seen repeatedly, ten times or more. This chain uses TRBV29-1 with TRBJ2-7; D unresolved. The V end was cut by 6 bases, the J end by 3 bases, with 6 bases between. This CDR3 has 10 amino acids. Germline V gene lookup returns CDR1 SQVTM and CDR2 ANQGSEA. CDR3 in amino acids: CSVVDYEQYF. Written as DNA, the CDR3 is TGCAGCGTCGTTGACTACGAGCAGTACTTC.

This clonotype was observed a handful of times. This chain uses TRBV28 with TRBJ1-1, with D uncertain. Germline V lookup: CDR1 MDHEN, CDR2 SYDVKM. The CDR3 totals 14 residues. V shed 6 bases and J shed 1 base, with 12 bases lying between them. The CDR3 DNA follows: TGTGCCAGCAGCCCGGTTCTAAGGAACACTGAAGCTTTCTTT. Translated, it gives CASSPVLRNTEAFF.

This clonotype was seen a handful of times. This chain links TRBV20-1 with TRBJ2-7; 10 bases align to TRBD2. Looked up from germline, CDR1 is DFQATT and CDR2 is SNEGSKA (reference sequence). The CDR3 runs 14 residues. Trimming cost V 5 bases and J 3 bases; bases outside gene matches: 7. The CDR3 region is CSAEKLAGSYEQYF. CDR3 in DNA: TGCAGTGCTGAGAAACTAGCGGGGAGCTACGAGCAGTACTTC.

The genes are TRBV7-8 and TRBJ1-5; TRBD1 agrees at 12 bases. The CDR3 runs to 19 residues. V gave up 1 base and J gave up 7 bases; unmatched junction bases: 14. Germline-derived CDR1 and CDR2 are SGHVS and FQNEAQ. CDR3 residues: CASSLEWFLGTGGTQPQHF. CDR3 DNA: TGTGCCAGCAGCTTAGAGTGGTTTTTAGGGACAGGGGGCACACAGCCCCAGCATTTT. Full variable domain (missing parts from reference TRBV7-8 and TRBJ1-5): GAGVSQSPRYKVAKRGQDVALRCDPISGHVSLFWYQQALGQGPEFLTYFQNEAQLDKSGLPSDRFFAERPEGSVSTLKIQRTQQEDSAVYLCASSLEWFLGTGGTQPQHFGDGTRLSIL.

This clonotype has just a few counts. Here the CDR3 DNA reads TGTGCCAGCAGTTTCCGAACACACAATGAGCAGTTCTTC. Translated: CASSFRTHNEQFF. The chain recombines TRBV12-3 or TRBV12-4 with TRBJ2-1, with D unresolved. Trimming cost V 3 bases and J 5 bases, with 8 bases left between them. The CDR3 is 13 amino acids.

The V call is TRBV7-3, the J call TRBJ2-1, with D maybe TRBD1 (6 bases). This CDR3 has 16 residues. Germline CDR1 is SGHTA and CDR2 is FQGTGA. V gave up 1 base and J gave up 5 bases, with 15 bases separating them. In DNA, the CDR3 is TGTGCCAGCAGCTTAAACGGCCCAGGGGCGAACAATGAGCAGTTCTTC. Amino acids: CASSLNGPGANNEQFF.

This sequence joins TRBV20-1 and TRBJ1-5; possibly TRBD1 for D (5 bases). V shed 5 bases and J shed 8 bases, with 16 bases lying between them. Germline V gives CDR1 DFQATT, CDR2 SNEGSKA (reference sequence). The CDR3 contains 13 residues. The CDR3 loop reads CSAQGRLVEPQHF. The CDR3 DNA sequence: TGCAGTGCTCAGGGACGGTTGGTAGAGCCCCAGCATTTT.

This clonotype was counted between two and nine times. V usage is TRBV9 and J usage is TRBJ2-3, with 12 bases identical to TRBD2. V lost 3 bases and J lost 2; bases outside the gene matches: 4. This CDR3 is 16 amino acids long. In germline, CDR1 is SGDLS, CDR2 YYNGEE. The CDR3 sequence is CASSETSGRFTDTQYF. For the CDR3, the DNA is TGTGCCAGCAGCGAAACTAGCGGGAGGTTCACAGATACGCAGTATTTT.

This clonotype was found a few times. This sequence joins TRBV5-5 and TRBJ1-1; D is unclear. This CDR3 comprises 15 residues. V was pared by 0 bases and J by 0 bases, with 9 bases between. Germline values: CDR1 SGHKS, CDR2 YYEKEE (reference sequence). This CDR3 reads CASSLVGVVNTEAFF. The CDR3 nucleotides are TGTGCCAGCAGCTTGGTCGGGGTGGTGAACACTGAAGCTTTCTTT.

The J gene is TRBJ2-2, the V gene TRBV28; 8 bases map to TRBD1. V dropped 3 bases and J dropped 4; count of bases not matched to a gene: 4. Germline values: CDR1 MDHEN, CDR2 SYDVKM. The CDR3 has 15 amino acids. The CDR3: CASSFSQGVTGELFF. Written as DNA, the CDR3 is TGTGCCAGCAGTTTCTCACAGGGGGTCACCGGGGAGCTGTTTTTT.

The chain's CDR3 is CASRRPGLDTGELFF. The CDR3 DNA reads as TGTGCCAGCAGAAGACCGGGACTGGACACCGGGGAGCTGTTTTTT. The chain carries TRBV6-1 and TRBJ2-2; maybe TRBD2 (6 bases). This CDR3 has 15 residues. V lost 6 bases and J 3 bases, leaving 14 bases between the germline ends. CDR1 is MNHNS, CDR2 SASEGT, per germline.

This clonotype was counted between two and nine times. The rearrangement uses TRBV29-1 and TRBJ2-3, with 8 bases matching TRBD2. V lost 2 bases to trimming and J lost 1 base; unmatched junction nucleotides: 2. Germline CDR1 reads SQVTM; CDR2 reads ANQGSEA. The CDR3 is made up of 14 amino acids. In nucleotides, the CDR3 is TGCAGCGTTGAATTTAGCGGGGGCACAGATACGCAGTATTTT. This gives the protein CSVEFSGGTDTQYF.

This chain uses TRBV2 with TRBJ2-1; 16 bases align to TRBD2. The trim removed 11 bases at V and 1 base at J, leaving 8 bases unmatched. Looked up from germline, CDR1 is SNHLY and CDR2 is FYNNEI. The CDR3 spans 17 residues. The CDR3 DNA reads as TGTGCCTCTTGGGGACTAGCGGGAGGGCCTTCCTACAATGAGCAGTTCTTC. Its translation: CASWGLAGGPSYNEQFF.

The rearrangement links TRBV2 to TRBJ1-1; the D is unclear. The V gene's germline CDR1 is SNHLY and CDR2 FYNNEI. CDR3 length equals 13 residues. Trimming left V 8 bases short and J 0 bases short, with 10 bases between. Written as DNA, the CDR3 is TGTGCCAGCTCCTCCGGAATGAACACTGAAGCTTTCTTT. Protein: CASSSGMNTEAFF.

This clonotype was counted only a few times. The chain combines TRBV6-6 with TRBJ2-5, with 7 positions matching TRBD1. This CDR3 region has 13 residues. The germline CDR1 and CDR2 sequences are MNHNY and SVGAGI (reference sequence). The V segment lost 5 bases and the J segment 11 bases; nucleotides outside the gene matches: 11. The CDR3 protein is CASSTNRQGMQYF. In DNA, the CDR3 is TGTGCCAGCAGTACCAACCGACAGGGCATGCAGTACTTC.

The V call is TRBV12-3 or TRBV12-4, the J call TRBJ1-6, with D hard to call. This CDR3 comprises 17 residues. V shed 0 bases and J shed 0 bases, with 9 bases lying between them. The CDR3 sequence: CASSLASRSSYNSPLHF. Written as DNA, the CDR3 is TGTGCCAGCAGTTTAGCGAGTCGAAGCTCCTATAATTCACCCCTCCACTTT.

The chain employs TRBV12-3 or TRBV12-4 and TRBJ1-2; 8 bases are a match to TRBD1. The junction had 5 bases not matched to a gene; V was cut back by 3 bases and J by 5 bases. CDR3 length: 14 amino acids. The CDR3 spells CASSLKQGEYGYTF. The CDR3, as DNA: TGTGCCAGCAGTTTGAAACAGGGGGAATATGGCTACACCTTC.

This clonotype was counted a few times. The V call is TRBV7-9, the J call TRBJ2-3; D gene uncertain. V shed 2 bases and J shed 1 base, with 7 bases lying between them. Per the germline V gene, CDR1 is SEHNR and CDR2 is FQNEAQ (reference sequence). The CDR3 runs to 14 residues. CDR3 nucleotide sequence: TGTGCCAGCAGCTTACTCCGACGCACAGATACGCAGTATTTT. Translated, it gives CASSLLRRTDTQYF.

The chain joins TRBV7-2 to TRBJ2-7, with D hard to call. V lost 5 bases to trimming and J lost 1 base, with 15 bases between them. The germline V gene has CDR1 SGHTA and CDR2 FQGNSA. The CDR3 covers 15 residues. CDR3 bases: TGTGCCAGCAGCCTCTCGAGCCTTAATTCCTACGAGCAGTACTTC. Amino acid sequence: CASSLSSLNSYEQYF.